This T cell receptor (beta chain) appears in the sequencing data of a study of cytomegalovirus exposure and HLA in healthy donors. About the research overall: A previous analysis identified 95 million to 130 million unique TCR beta sequences derived from about 180 million T cells. General study findings and limits: Among donors in an Asian-associated ancestry cluster, a later analysis reportedly found fewer N-insertions than the roughly 610-donor mean. Within an earlier analysis, most TCR beta V segments proved productive either about 87% or about 30% of the time.

On this clone itself: Its matching antigen is unknown.

This CDR3 has 14 residues. Germline V gives CDR1 GTSNPN, CDR2 SVGIG (reference sequence). The V and J ends lost 3 bases and 2 bases, in that order; junction bases with no gene match: 5. This PCR relied on a set of 60 Vbeta primers and 13 Jbeta primers. Libraries were prepared by immunoSEQ multiplex PCR; TCRdb keeps only in-frame clonotypes and omits some of them. The sample includes around 150,000 clones, about 72% seen only once; the top ten take 3.7%. The receptor was isolated from a man younger than 45 in good health and CMV-seropositive. The gene calls are TRBV30 and TRBJ2-5, with 8 bases fitting TRBD2. Material for sequencing was PBMCs. CDR3 in amino acids: CAWRNPGGQETQYF. CDR3 DNA sequence: TGTGCCTGGAGGAATCCGGGGGGGCAAGAGACCCAGTACTTC. Variable domain in full (rest from reference TRBV30 and TRBJ2-5): SQTIHQWPATLVQPVGSPLSLECTVEGTSNPNLYWYRQAAGRGLQLLFYSVGIGQISSEVPQNLSASRPQDRQFILSSKKLLLSDSGFYLCAWRNPGGQETQYFGPGTRLLVL.